This T cell receptor beta chain was profiled in a study of T-cell memory formation after mild COVID-19. Regarding the study as a whole: Among CD4+ contracting clones, most were CM and EM, and CD8+ ones EMRA. Balance between CD4 and CD8 was seen in clones contracting day 15 to 85, and a CD4+ lean was seen in later expanders.

MiXCR, applied by TCRdb to the 5' RACE reads, yields one record per CDR3 protein. The sample comprises roughly 550,000 distinct CDR3 sequences, about 20% of which are singletons, and 9.5% to 15% rests with the top ten. For this clonotype: Its matching antigen is unknown.

The CDR3 totals 14 residues. The ends lost 5 bases at V and 7 bases at J; junction bases unmatched: 8. CDR1 and CDR2 (germline): DFQATT, SNEGSKA (reference sequence). Sequenced sample: PBMCs or a T cell subset sorted from them (not recorded which). This sequence was found in an adult woman who had mild COVID-19 (a few samples of this study predate the infection). Cell type and time point are not known. The chain couples TRBV20-1 to TRBJ1-6, with TRBD1 matching over 7 bases. CDR3 bases: TGCAGTGCTCGACAGGGTCAGACCAATTCACCCCTCCACTTT. Amino acid sequence: CSARQGQTNSPLHF.